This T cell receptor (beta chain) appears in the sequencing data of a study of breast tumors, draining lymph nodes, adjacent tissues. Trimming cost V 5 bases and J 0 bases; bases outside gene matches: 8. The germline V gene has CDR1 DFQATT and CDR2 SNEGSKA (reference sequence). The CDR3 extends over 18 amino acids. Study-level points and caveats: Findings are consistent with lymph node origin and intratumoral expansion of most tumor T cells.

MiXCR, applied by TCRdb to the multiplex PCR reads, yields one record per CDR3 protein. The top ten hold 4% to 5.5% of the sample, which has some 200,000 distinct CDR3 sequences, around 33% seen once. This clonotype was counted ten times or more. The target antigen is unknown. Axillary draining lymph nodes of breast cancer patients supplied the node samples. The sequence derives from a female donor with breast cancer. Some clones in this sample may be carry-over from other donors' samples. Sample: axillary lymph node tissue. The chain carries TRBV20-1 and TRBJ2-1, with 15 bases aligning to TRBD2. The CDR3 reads CSAQGLAGGLSSYNEQFF. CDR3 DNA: TGCAGTGCTCAGGGACTAGCGGGAGGTTTGAGCTCCTACAATGAGCAGTTCTTC.